These T cell receptor beta chains were read from a single sample in a study of Graves' ophthalmopathy and Graves' hyperthyroidism. TCRdb reprocessed the multiplex PCR reads via MiXCR and lists one record per CDR3 protein. The data show approximately 1.2 million distinct CDR3 sequences, 35% to 45% seen once. The sample was peripheral blood or thyroid tissue (not recorded which). The receptors were sampled from an adult man with Graves' hyperthyroidism. CDR3s include the opening cysteine and the closing phenylalanine or tryptophan. A D gene is named only where the DNA matches it firmly. Some rows have no size entry. The others give once, few or many, or a class for an expanded clone.

v_gene	abundance	d_gene	j_gene	CDR3nt	CDR3aa
TRBV15	many	NA	TRBJ2-2	TGTGCCACCAGCAGAGATGGGGCCGGGGAGCTGTTTTTT	CATSRDGAGELFF
TRBV20-1	NA	TRBD1	TRBJ1-4	TGCAGTGCTATAGTCGGGGGACAGACTAATGAAAAACTGTTTTTT	CSAIVGGQTNEKLFF
TRBV25-1	NA	NA	TRBJ2-1	TGTGCCAGCAGTGAATATCACAATGAGCAGTTCTTC	CASSEYHNEQFF
TRBV10-2	NA	TRBD1	TRBJ1-2	TGCGCCAGCAGTGACTCCGGACAGGGCGCTTCGGGCTACACCTTC	CASSDSGQGASGYTF
TRBV25-1	NA	TRBD1	TRBJ2-7	TGTGCCAGCAGTTGGCCAGGACAGGGTCGCGACGAGCAGTACTTC	CASSWPGQGRDEQYF
TRBV20-1	many	TRBD1	TRBJ1-5	TGCAGTGCTAGTGTCGCAGGGGGCGCGAGCAATCAGCCCCAGCATTTT	CSASVAGGASNQPQHF
TRBV4-3	many	NA	TRBJ1-4	TGCGCCAGCAGCCAAGAACTCGCCGAAAAACTGTTTTTT	CASSQELAEKLFF
TRBV7-8	NA	TRBD1	TRBJ1-2	TGTGCCAGCAGGTCTGGGACAGCACATGGCTACACCTTC	CASRSGTAHGYTF
TRBV4-3	few	TRBD1	TRBJ2-7	TGCGCCAGCAGCCAGAACAGGGGGACCTACGAGCAGTACTTC	CASSQNRGTYEQYF
TRBV2	many	NA	TRBJ1-3	TGTGCCAGCAGGAACACAGGGACTGGAAACACCATATATTTT	CASRNTGTGNTIYF
TRBV15	NA	NA	TRBJ1-2	TGTGCCACCAGCAGCAGACAGCAAAACTATGGCTACACCTTC	CATSSRQQNYGYTF
TRBV14	few	NA	TRBJ1-4	TGTGCCAGCAGGGACCGAAATGAAAAACTGTTTTTT	CASRDRNEKLFF
TRBV20-1	many	NA	TRBJ2-2	TGCAGTGCTCAGCCCGGGAGAGGCACCGGGGAGCTGTTTTTT	CSAQPGRGTGELFF
TRBV2	many	TRBD1	TRBJ1-4	TGTGCCAGCAGAGATCGGACAGGGGTTGAAAAACTGTTTTTT	CASRDRTGVEKLFF
TRBV19	NA	TRBD2	TRBJ2-7	TGTGCCAGTATCCCTAACGCGGGAGGGCCCTACGAGCAGTACTTC	CASIPNAGGPYEQYF
TRBV7-9	many	TRBD1	TRBJ2-7	TGTGCCAGCAGCCTGCCGGGACAGAACTACGAGCAGTACTTC	CASSLPGQNYEQYF
TRBV19	once	NA	TRBJ1-3	TGTGCCAGTAGTCTCCTCCTCCGTGGAAGCACCATATATTTT	CASSLLLRGSTIYF
TRBV5-6	many	NA	TRBJ1-1	TGTGCCAGCAGCCGGACAGCCAATATGAACACTGAAGCTTTCTTT	CASSRTANMNTEAFF
TRBV20-1	NA	NA	TRBJ1-1	TGCAGTGCCCGGGGCCAGGGCGGTACTGAAGCTTTCTTT	CSARGQGGTEAFF
TRBV6-5	few	TRBD1	TRBJ1-5	TGTGCCAGCACCGTGACAGGGGAACGCAATCAGCCCCAGCATTTT	CASTVTGERNQPQHF
TRBV30	NA	TRBD1	TRBJ1-5	TGTGCCTGGAGTTCAGGGGGTGTTCAGCCCCAGCATTTT	CAWSSGGVQPQHF
TRBV20-1	once	NA	TRBJ1-5	TGCAGTGCTAGAGACCCGTCCGGGCTCTATCAGCCCCAGCATTTT	CSARDPSGLYQPQHF
TRBV2	NA	NA	TRBJ2-5	TGTGCCAGCAGTGGGACGAATAGCAATCAGCCCCAGTACTTC	CASSGTNSNQPQYF
TRBV19	many	TRBD1	TRBJ1-1	TGTGCCAGTAGACAGGGGTTTAACACTGAAGCTTTCTTT	CASRQGFNTEAFF
TRBV28	NA	NA	TRBJ1-1	TGTGCCAGCAGTTGGTTGAAGGCTGAAGCTTTCTTT	CASSWLKAEAFF
TRBV10-3	NA	TRBD1	TRBJ2-5	TGTGCCATCAGTACAGGGGGCGGCTTGGAGACCCAGTACTTC	CAISTGGGLETQYF
TRBV14	NA	NA	TRBJ2-7	TGTGCCAGCAGCCCGGCGTTTAGCGGAACTTGGGTACTTCGAGAGCAGTACTTC	CASSPAFSGTWVLREQYF
TRBV6-1	few	NA	TRBJ2-7	TGTGCCAGCAGAGTCCTCGGCGAGCAGTACTTC	CASRVLGEQYF
TRBV5-1	many	NA	TRBJ2-5	TGCGCCAGCAGCTTGGAAGGGAGAGCGGAGACCCAGTACTTC	CASSLEGRAETQYF
TRBV7-9	many	NA	TRBJ2-5	TGTGCCAGCAGCCGTATAGCGGCACAGAGAGAGACCCAGTACTTC	CASSRIAAQRETQYF
TRBV20-1	many	NA	TRBJ2-7	TGCAGTGCCGCCCTCCTGATGACAGGTCCCTCCTACGAGCAGTACTTC	CSAALLMTGPSYEQYF
TRBV11-2	NA	NA	TRBJ1-2	TGTGCCAGCAGCCCAAGACACTCGACTGGAAACACCTTC	CASSPRHSTGNTF
TRBV9	NA	NA	TRBJ1-5	TGTGCCAGCAGCGGGCCAGGGGAGCAGCCCCAGCATTTT	CASSGPGEQPQHF
TRBV9	NA	NA	TRBJ2-7	TGTGCCAGCAGTGGGGCGGGCGCAACGAGGCCTTTCTACGAGCAGTACTTC	CASSGAGATRPFYEQYF
TRBV19	many	NA	TRBJ2-7	TGTGCCAGTAGTATAGTACAGCGGTCCGAGCAGTACTTC	CASSIVQRSEQYF
TRBV4-1	NA	NA	TRBJ2-7	TGCGCCAGCAGCCAAGTGTTCGGGACACTTTCCTACGAGCAGTACTTC	CASSQVFGTLSYEQYF
TRBV2	NA	TRBD1	TRBJ2-7	TGTGCCATCAGCCCCGGGACAGGGGGTTCCTACGAGCAGTACTTC	CAISPGTGGSYEQYF
TRBV24-1	many	NA	TRBJ2-2	TGTGCCACCAGTGCCTCGGCAGCGACCGGGGAGCTGTTTTTT	CATSASAATGELFF
TRBV7-9	NA	TRBD1	TRBJ1-6	TGTGCCAGCAGCTTAGAGACAGGGTGGGATTCACCCCTCCACTTT	CASSLETGWDSPLHF
TRBV27	few	NA	TRBJ2-5	TGTGCCAGCAGTCCCGAGGGGGGGCAGGGGGAGACCCAGTACTTC	CASSPEGGQGETQYF
TRBV7-9	many	TRBD1	TRBJ2-7	TGTGCCACAGACCGACCTAAGGACAGGGGAAGCTCCTACGAGCAGTACTTC	CATDRPKDRGSSYEQYF
TRBV28	few	NA	TRBJ2-7	TGTGCCAGCAGTCCTATACAGGGCCCCGACTCCTACGAGCAGTACTTC	CASSPIQGPDSYEQYF
TRBV5-8	few	NA	TRBJ1-1	TGTGCCAGCAGCTTGTACGCGGGCGGTACTACTGAAGCTTTCTTT	CASSLYAGGTTEAFF
TRBV7-9	NA	NA	TRBJ1-5	TGTGCCAGCAGGATAGGACGGAAAGGCAATCAGCCCCAGCATTTT	CASRIGRKGNQPQHF
TRBV6-4	many	NA	TRBJ1-1	TGTGCCAGCAGTGGTACTCCGGACACTGAAGCTTTCTTT	CASSGTPDTEAFF
TRBV10-2	few	NA	TRBJ1-2	TGCGCCAGCAGTGAGCCGGACAGCGACTATGGCTACACCTTC	CASSEPDSDYGYTF
TRBV30	few	NA	TRBJ2-7	TGTGCCTGGAGTGCAGGGGCGGGATCCGAGCAGTACTTC	CAWSAGAGSEQYF
TRBV20-1	many	NA	TRBJ1-4	TGCAGTGCTAGAGCCGGGTTTGGAAAACTGTTTTTT	CSARAGFGKLFF
TRBV10-2	few	TRBD1	TRBJ2-5	TGCGCCAGCAGTGAGCCGGACAGGGGGCTTGAGACCCAGTACTTC	CASSEPDRGLETQYF
TRBV3-1	many	TRBD1	TRBJ1-2	TGTGCCAGCAGCCTTCAGACAGGGATCCATGGCTACACCTTC	CASSLQTGIHGYTF